The rows below give T cell receptor beta chains drawn from one sample of a study of technical replicates of blood from a handful of donors. Data came from immunoSEQ multiplex PCR; TCRdb stores just in-frame clones and leaves some out. The sample includes 95,000 to 100,000 clones, over 95% of them seen just once. Sequenced material: T cells isolated from PBMCs. All receptors come from a human donor in good health. Each CDR3 is given with its conserved first and last residue.

>14|TRBV28
CASSLGGRNQPQHF
>13|TRBV19
CASRSRTGDGYTF
>14|TRBV11-2
CASSSFRGSTEAFF
>15|TRBV7-3
CASSAEPGQGIEAFF
>14|TRBV6-1
CASSRQGNTDTQYF
>14|TRBV6-1
CASSLDRGQTEAFF
>14|TRBV7-9
CASSLQGTATEAFF
>12|TRBV5-6
CASSPGNGELFF
>16|TRBV5-1
CASSWSSGSLYNEQFF
>17|TRBV11-1
CASSINPTSGSTNEQFF
>14|TRBV28
CASSSTRGTGELFF
>15|TRBV5-1
CASSGGTRLNTEAFF
>13|TRBV7-7
CASSVSVDTEAFF
>11|TRBV6-5
CASRGDLPQHF
>15|TRBV9
CASSLTGTGLYEQYF
>13|TRBV7-9
CASSSDSNYEQYF
>19|TRBV9
CASSGTGTSGANSYNEQFF
>15|TRBV29-1
CSGGKPGHSTDTQYF
>16|TRBV7-7
CASSLELIGAGDEQFF
>16|TRBV7-6
CASSPGRGASYNEQFF
>13|TRBV27
CASSLSRNTEAFF
>15|TRBV10-1
CASICTGTDYDEQYF
>15|TRBV7-8
CASSSSGGSYNEQFF
>14|TRBV28
CASSIKLAGEEQFF
>14|TRBV4-1
CASSTGQGQETQYF
>10|TRBV28
CASGDFRLFF
>16|TRBV21-1
CASGQILSPRHQPQHF
>12|TRBV6-5
CASSKENYGYTF
>19|TRBV4-1
CASSQEARAARGGTAIQYF
>15|TRBV15
CATSVLAGPTDTQYF
>12|TRBV2
CASSSSTDTQYF
>18|TRBV10-3
CAIRPGLASGDEQETQYF
>14|TRBV4-1
CASSQEVAGDTQYF
>15|TRBV19
CASTSMDSARNEQFF
>16|TRBV27
CASSPGTSGRANEQFF
>14|TRBV14
CASSQAGTTDTQYF
>18|TRBV27
CASSRSGTASFWNQPQHF
>14|TRBV2
CASSNQALGYGYTF
>12|TRBV12-5
CASGQNQETQYF
>16|TRBV11-2
CASSLTRGGNTGELFF
>13|TRBV7-9
CASSSRETYEQYF
>13|TRBV6-5
CATKTGSYYGYTF
>14|TRBV6-5
CASRPGGPNTEAFF
>14|TRBV9
CASSVAGGPDTQYF
>18|TRBV4-1
CASSQEISGGPSSYEQYF
>18|TRBV28
CASTNPFQRGLEDNEQFF
>14|TRBV6-1
CAGSEYRSSQPQHF
>17|TRBV7-2
CASSVSHIRGAAGELFF
>13|TRBV4-1
CASSQATGTEAFF
>17|TRBV5-1
CASSLVGGRGLPYEQYF
>15|TRBV15
CATSRPSGGAYEQFF
>13|TRBV7-9
CASSPPGVREQFF
>14|TRBV18
CASSPPQKLHEQYF
>12|TRBV6-1
CAGGVELQPQHF
>16|TRBV18
CASSPARYGQGAEAFF
>15|TRBV30
CAWSDGLAIQETQYF
>16|TRBV18
CASSPVTSGGANEQFF
>14|TRBV11-2
CASSLRPGVQPQHF
>16|TRBV29-1
CSIVAGAGVSYNEQFF